This T cell receptor beta chain was recorded in a study of cytomegalovirus exposure and HLA in healthy donors. The study ran its PCR with 60 Vbeta and 13 Jbeta primers. The data were produced by immunoSEQ multiplex PCR, yet TCRdb's version contains in-frame clones alone and is incomplete. The data hold some 120,000 clones, with around 79% observed a single time. With respect to this clone: No antigen is known for it.

Findings and caveats of the study: Certain indistinguishable V segments, among them TRBV6-2 and TRBV6-3, were excluded.

The CDR3 covers 16 residues. J lost 1 base, V lost 4 bases, and 6 bases had no gene match. CDR1 and CDR2 (germline): KGHSH, LQKENI. Sequenced material: PBMCs. The chain combines TRBV18 with TRBJ2-1; 8 nucleotides match TRBD2. This TCR came from a middle-aged woman in good health and CMV-seropositive. This chain's CDR3 is CASSQYPGGSYNEQFF. The DNA of the CDR3 is TGTGCCAGCTCACAATACCCGGGGGGGTCCTACAATGAGCAGTTCTTC.